Listed below are T cell receptor beta chains from one sample, sequenced in a study of OX40 agonist ivuxolimab in advanced cancers. The method was immunoSEQ multiplex PCR; TCRdb's version includes in-frame clones alone and lacks a portion of them. The sample consists of roughly 73,000 clones, around 90% of them appearing once. This specimen was CD4+ or CD8+ T cells sorted from blood, taken in a trial of the OX40 agonist ivuxolimab. All receptors come from an adult with an advanced solid tumor such as melanoma, head and neck, liver or kidney cancer. The CDR3 runs from the conserved cysteine through the conserved F or W. Fields, in order: J gene, D gene, V gene, clone size, CDR3 protein, CDR3 DNA. The D gene is left open where the match is weak. For some rows the clone size is stated as once, few or many, or as a class when expanded; others skip it.

TRBJ1-6	TRBD1	TRBV5-1	NA	CASSRQGDSPLHF	TGCGCCAGCAGCCGACAGGGGGATTCACCCCTCCACTTT
TRBJ2-7	TRBD2	TRBV2	NA	CAITTQLAGATYEQYF	TGTGCCATCACCACCCAACTAGCGGGAGCGACCTACGAGCAGTACTTC
TRBJ2-6	TRBD1	TRBV5-4	NA	CASSPGQFSGANVLTF	TGTGCCAGCAGCCCGGGACAGTTCTCTGGGGCCAACGTCCTGACTTTC
TRBJ2-6	NA	TRBV30	NA	CAWSRLPSSGANVLTF	TGTGCCTGGAGTCGATTACCCTCCTCTGGGGCCAACGTCCTGACTTTC
TRBJ2-1	TRBD2	TRBV23-1	NA	CASSPTRRAGVGGNEQFF	TGCGCCAGCAGTCCGACCCGGCGAGCGGGAGTAGGTGGGAATGAGCAGTTCTTC
TRBJ2-1	TRBD2	TRBV7-9	NA	CASSTSGSSYNEQFF	TGTGCCAGCAGCACTAGCGGGAGCTCCTACAATGAGCAGTTCTTC
TRBJ2-2	NA	TRBV25-1	NA	CASISTGPGELFF	TGTGCCAGCATTTCCACAGGGCCCGGGGAGCTGTTTTTT
TRBJ1-1	TRBD1	TRBV5-5	NA	CASSPRDRNTEAFF	TGTGCCAGCAGCCCCCGGGACAGGAACACTGAAGCTTTCTTT
TRBJ1-2	NA	TRBV7-2	NA	CASSLAEESGENYGYTF	TGTGCCAGCAGCTTAGCAGAGGAGAGCGGGGAGAACTATGGCTACACCTTC
TRBJ1-2	NA	TRBV28	NA	CASSSTAPNYGYTF	TGTGCCAGCAGTTCCACCGCCCCTAACTATGGCTACACCTTC
TRBJ2-5	TRBD1	TRBV6-6	NA	CASSYPGQGAETQYF	TGTGCCAGCAGTTACCCGGGACAGGGCGCGGAGACCCAGTACTTC
TRBJ2-2	TRBD1	TRBV29-1	few	CSVWTGAGELFF	TGCAGCGTGTGGACAGGGGCCGGGGAGCTGTTTTTT
TRBJ1-1	NA	TRBV10-3	NA	CAISESELGEAFF	TGTGCCATCAGTGAGTCGGAGTTGGGTGAAGCTTTCTTT
TRBJ2-7	NA	TRBV6-5	NA	CASSLTRDYEQYF	TGTGCCAGCAGTCTGACTCGGGACTACGAGCAGTACTTC
TRBJ2-5	TRBD2	TRBV10-1	NA	CASSREGGETQYF	TGCGCCAGCAGTAGGGAGGGCGGAGAGACCCAGTACTTC
TRBJ1-5	NA	TRBV7-2	few	CASSSLQGRSNQPQHF	TGTGCCAGCAGCTCTTTACAGGGAAGGAGCAATCAGCCCCAGCATTTT
TRBJ2-1	TRBD2	TRBV29-1	NA	CSVDSSGTSGRLTYNEQFF	TGCAGCGTTGACTCTTCCGGGACTAGCGGGAGGCTTACCTACAATGAGCAGTTCTTC
TRBJ2-5	NA	TRBV6-6	NA	CASSGVGETQYF	TGTGCGTCATCGGGGGTTGGGGAGACCCAGTACTTC
TRBJ2-7	TRBD1	TRBV9	once	CASSVGTGVTYEQYF	TGTGCCAGCAGCGTAGGAACAGGGGTAACCTACGAGCAGTACTTC
TRBJ1-5	NA	TRBV6-5	once	CASTPPGNQPQHF	TGTGCCAGCACCCCTCCGGGGAATCAGCCCCAGCATTTT
TRBJ2-2	TRBD2	TRBV5-4	NA	CASSQGLALNTGELFF	TGTGCCAGCAGCCAGGGACTAGCGTTAAACACCGGGGAGCTGTTTTTT
TRBJ1-1	TRBD1	TRBV28	NA	CASSPTGRSEAFF	TGTGCCAGCAGCCCGACAGGGAGGTCTGAAGCTTTCTTT
TRBJ2-5	NA	TRBV6-5	NA	CASSYDGTRGETQYF	TGTGCCAGCAGTTACGACGGGACGAGGGGAGAGACCCAGTACTTC
TRBJ1-5	NA	TRBV27	NA	CASTTGGRPQHF	TGTGCCAGCACTACGGGGGGTCGGCCCCAGCATTTT
TRBJ1-2	TRBD1	TRBV4-2	NA	CASSQRSGTGGHGYTF	TGTGCCAGCAGCCAGCGTTCCGGGACAGGGGGGCATGGCTACACCTTC
TRBJ2-7	NA	TRBV28	NA	CANPPVPYEQYF	TGTGCCAACCCACCCGTTCCCTACGAGCAGTACTTC
TRBJ2-1	NA	TRBV7-8	NA	CASSLGRIYYNEQFF	TGTGCCAGCAGCTTAGGCCGGATCTATTACAATGAGCAGTTCTTC
TRBJ1-4	TRBD1	TRBV5-8	NA	CASSLDRGEKLFF	TGTGCCAGCAGCTTGGACAGGGGCGAAAAACTGTTTTTT
TRBJ1-4	NA	TRBV14	NA	CASSLGGLAEKLFF	TGTGCCAGCAGCCTGGGAGGATTGGCTGAAAAACTGTTTTTT
TRBJ2-1	TRBD2	TRBV2	NA	CASSPWSGRVDEQFF	TGTGCCAGCAGCCCCTGGAGCGGGAGGGTCGATGAGCAGTTCTTC
TRBJ1-2	NA	TRBV7-2	NA	CASSLERLNYGYTF	TGTGCCAGCAGCTTAGAGAGGTTAAACTATGGCTACACCTTC
TRBJ1-1	TRBD1	TRBV6-5	NA	CASSPRGQGTVGFF	TGTGCCAGCAGCCCCAGGGGACAGGGGACGGTGGGTTTCTTT
TRBJ2-3	NA	TRBV27	NA	CASSLVGGIYTDTQYF	TGTGCCAGCAGTTTAGTCGGCGGGATATACACAGATACGCAGTATTTT
TRBJ2-1	NA	TRBV27	once	CARSHGHGKPDEQFF	TGTGCCAGGTCCCACGGACACGGAAAACCGGATGAGCAGTTCTTC
TRBJ2-7	NA	TRBV6-1	NA	CASSFYEQYF	TGTGCCAGCAGTTTCTACGAGCAGTACTTC
TRBJ2-1	NA	TRBV5-1	NA	CASSGSTYNEQFF	TGCGCCAGCAGTGGGAGCACCTACAATGAGCAGTTCTTC
TRBJ2-2	TRBD2	TRBV19	once	CASSKAGGPPGELFF	TGTGCCAGTAGTAAGGCGGGAGGGCCCCCCGGGGAGCTGTTTTTT
TRBJ2-7	TRBD2	TRBV5-4	NA	CASMLTSGSPLGEQYF	TGTGCCAGCATGTTGACTAGCGGGAGCCCTTTAGGCGAGCAGTACTTC
TRBJ2-5	NA	TRBV19	NA	CASSLGGQQETQYF	TGTGCCAGTAGCCTCGGAGGGCAGCAAGAGACCCAGTACTTC
TRBJ2-7	NA	TRBV19	NA	CASSISARREQYF	TGTGCCAGTAGTATATCGGCTCGAAGAGAGCAGTACTTC
TRBJ1-1	NA	TRBV2	NA	CASRGELNTEAFF	TGTGCCAGCAGGGGGGAGTTGAACACTGAAGCTTTCTTT
TRBJ2-2	TRBD2	TRBV7-2	NA	CASSLVYLAGGTGELFF	TGTGCCAGCAGCTTAGTTTATCTAGCGGGGGGTACCGGGGAGCTGTTTTTT
TRBJ2-1	TRBD2	TRBV30	NA	CAWSAGTSVRNEQFF	TGTGCCTGGAGTGCCGGGACTAGTGTAAGAAATGAGCAGTTCTTC
TRBJ1-2	TRBD1	TRBV27	NA	CASSLWEGQGGYTF	TGTGCCAGCAGTTTATGGGAGGGACAGGGAGGCTACACCTTC
TRBJ1-4	NA	TRBV10-3	NA	CAISELSGINEKLFF	TGTGCCATCAGTGAGTTGTCAGGGATTAATGAAAAACTGTTTTTT
TRBJ2-5	TRBD2	TRBV6-1	NA	CASSDPGLAEETQYF	TGTGCCAGCAGTGATCCGGGACTAGCGGAAGAGACCCAGTACTTC
TRBJ2-7	NA	TRBV28	NA	CASSLPEWGGGNYEQYF	TGTGCCAGCAGTTTACCGGAATGGGGAGGGGGCAACTACGAGCAGTACTTC
TRBJ2-7	TRBD1	TRBV11-2	NA	CASSLRPGTGASSYEQYF	TGTGCCAGCAGCCTCCGTCCCGGGACAGGGGCAAGCTCCTACGAGCAGTACTTC
TRBJ2-5	TRBD1	TRBV29-1	once	CSAGQGMETQYF	TGCAGCGCCGGACAGGGGATGGAGACCCAGTACTTC
TRBJ2-7	TRBD2	TRBV9	NA	CASSATSGSYEQYF	TGTGCCAGCAGCGCGACTAGCGGGAGCTACGAGCAGTACTTC
TRBJ2-1	TRBD1	TRBV7-9	NA	CASSVAGGFANEQFF	TGTGCCAGCAGCGTAGCAGGGGGATTCGCCAATGAGCAGTTCTTC
TRBJ1-1	TRBD1	TRBV7-2	NA	CASSKGQGWRNTEAFF	TGTGCCAGCAGCAAAGGACAGGGCTGGCGGAACACTGAAGCTTTCTTT